This entry lists 27 T cell receptor beta chains sequenced from one sample in a study of beta chain features in type 1 diabetes. Reverse transcribing all isolated RNA meant expressed TCRB transcripts were sequenced. Produced via immunoSEQ multiplex PCR; TCRdb's table is partial and in-frame only. Of roughly 610,000 clones listed, about 14% were seen once; the top ten hold approximately 0.099%. Specimen: naive CD4+ T cells from blood. These receptors originate from a man aged 18 to 30 in good health.

The rearrangement joins TRBV6-5 to TRBJ2-1, with D perhaps TRBD1 or TRBD2 (5 bases each). Germline CDR1 MNHEY, CDR2 SVGAGI. Trimming took 3 bases from V and 5 from J, leaving 17 bases between them. There are 16 residues in the CDR3. This CDR3 is CASSYLAGTRNNEQFF. CDR3 nucleotides: TGTGCCAGCAGTTATCTAGCCGGGACGAGAAACAATGAGCAGTTCTTC.

The V and J genes are TRBV5-1 and TRBJ2-1, with D uncertain. CDR3 size: 12 residues. CDR1 is SGHRS and CDR2 is YFSETQ in the germline V gene. The germline V and J ends were trimmed by 1 base and 8 bases, with 7 bases remaining between them. The CDR3 protein is CASSLIGDEQFF. In DNA, the CDR3 is TGCGCCAGCAGCTTGATCGGCGATGAGCAGTTCTTC. The full variable domain, in which reference TRBV5-1 and TRBJ2-1 provide the parts outside the CDR3, is KAGVTQTPRYLIKTRGQQVTLSCSPISGHRSVSWYQQTPGQGLQFLFEYFSETQRNKGNFPGRFSGRQFSNSRSEMNVSTLELGDSALYLCASSLIGDEQFFGPGTRLTVL.

The chain employs TRBV15 and TRBJ2-7; 8 bases are a match to TRBD1. The J segment lost 3 bases and the V segment lost 0 bases, leaving 4 bases of the junction unmatched. Germline CDR1 reads LNHNV; CDR2 reads YYDKDF (reference sequence). The length of the CDR3 is 15 residues. The CDR3 loop is CATSRDSDRVYEQYF. The CDR3 nucleotides are TGTGCCACCAGCAGAGATTCGGACAGGGTCTACGAGCAGTACTTC.

V and J are TRBV12-5 and TRBJ2-3, with 11 nucleotides matching TRBD1. The CDR3 loop spans 15 amino acids. Trimming took 6 bases from V and 5 from J; bases not matched to a gene: 7. Germline CDR1 is LGHNT and CDR2 is FRNRAP. Here the CDR3 reads CASGDGQGAGDTQYF. The CDR3 DNA is TGTGCTAGTGGCGACGGACAGGGGGCAGGAGATACGCAGTATTTT.

V and J are TRBV5-1 and TRBJ2-2; 10 bases are shared with TRBD1. This CDR3 is 16 amino acids long. Germline CDR1 is SGHRS and CDR2 is YFSETQ. Unmatched junction bases numbered 7, after V lost 4 bases and J lost 4 bases. Written as DNA, the CDR3 is TGCGCCAGCAGCCCAACCCGACAGGGGGCCACCGGGGAGCTGTTTTTT. Encoded protein: CASSPTRQGATGELFF.

This clone was seen a few times. This chain links TRBV7-2 with TRBJ1-2, with 7 bases matching TRBD1. V shed 1 base, J shed 4 bases, and the junction held 18 bases outside the gene matches. The germline V gene has CDR1 SGHTA and CDR2 FQGNSA. The length of the CDR3 is 19 residues. As DNA, the CDR3 is TGTGCCAGCAGCTTAGTGCCCCTAACGACAGGGAGGTCAGTCTATGGCTACACCTTC. Protein product: CASSLVPLTTGRSVYGYTF.

This clone was observed a few times. The rearrangement joins TRBV29-1 to TRBJ2-5, with 9 bases that match TRBD1. Germline loops: CDR1 SQVTM, CDR2 ANQGSEA. The CDR3 length is 14 residues. The trim removed 3 bases at V and 5 bases at J, leaving 7 bases unmatched. CDR3 loop: CSVDPGQGSETQYF. The CDR3, as DNA: TGCAGCGTTGATCCGGGACAGGGTTCGGAGACCCAGTACTTC.

The table lists this clone with a few counts. The chain joins TRBV29-1 to TRBJ1-2; TRBD1 is a possible D gene (5 bases). V shed 1 base and J shed 7 bases, with 22 bases lying between them. This CDR3 is built from 16 residues. Germline CDR1 reads SQVTM; CDR2 reads ANQGSEA. CDR3 sequence (DNA): TGCAGCGTTGAAGTCGGGATTACAGGCTGGGTACGTGGCTACACCTTC. This translates into CSVEVGITGWVRGYTF.

This clone was counted between two and nine times. The J gene is TRBJ2-1, the V gene TRBV5-1; TRBD2 matches at 12 bases. After removal of 2 bases from V and 7 bases from J, the junction contained 7 bases not matched to a gene. The CDR3 contains 16 residues. Looked up from germline, CDR1 is SGHRS and CDR2 is YFSETQ. The DNA for the CDR3 is TGCGCCAGCAGCTTCGTGACTAGCGGGAGAGGTAATGAGCAGTTCTTC. Its translation is CASSFVTSGRGNEQFF.

The chain uses TRBV30 and TRBJ2-1; TRBD2 matches 9 bases. V dropped 2 bases and J dropped 0; count of bases not matched to a gene: 5. The germline V gene encodes CDR1 GTSNPN and CDR2 SVGIG (reference sequence). This CDR3 comprises 16 residues. The DNA for the CDR3 is TGTGCCTGGAGTACGCTAGCGGGGAGCTCCTACAATGAGCAGTTCTTC. Encoded protein: CAWSTLAGSSYNEQFF.

V gene TRBV19 combines with J gene TRBJ2-7; 9 bases are shared with TRBD1. Germline V gene lookup returns CDR1 LNHDA and CDR2 SQIVND (reference sequence). The CDR3 has 15 amino acids. V trimming: 4 bases; J trimming: 2 bases; junction bases outside the gene matches: 6. CDR3 sequence (DNA): TGTGCCAGTAGTACCTCCGGGACAGGGACCTACGAGCAGTACTTC. Protein: CASSTSGTGTYEQYF.

This clone was counted between two and nine times. The gene calls are TRBV27 and TRBJ1-5; the D gene is possibly TRBD1 (6 bases). V was cut by 1 base and J by 5 bases, with 9 bases left in between. Germline V gene data show CDR1 as MNHEY and CDR2 as SMNVEV (reference sequence). The CDR3 has 14 residues. The CDR3 loop reads CASSLYREYQPQHF. The CDR3 DNA is TGTGCCAGCAGTTTATACAGGGAATATCAGCCCCAGCATTTT.

V is TRBV18 and J is TRBJ2-7; the D gene is possibly TRBD2 (6 bases). CDR1 and CDR2 (germline): KGHSH, LQKENI. This CDR3 comprises 14 residues. V lost 5 bases and J 5 bases, leaving 16 bases between the germline ends. Written as DNA, the CDR3 is TGTGCCAGCTCATCGGCGGGACTTATAAACGAGCAGTACTTC. Translating gives CASSSAGLINEQYF.

This clone was seen only a few times. The sample contains more than one DNA sequence encoding this CDR3. The gene calls are TRBV29-1 and TRBJ1-1; D is perhaps TRBD1 (5 bases). The CDR3 runs 14 residues. Trimming pared 7 bases from V and 5 bases from J, leaving 20 bases between. Germline V CDR1 and CDR2: SQVTM, ANQGSEA. The CDR3 here is CSGRSTGRWTEAFF. The CDR3 DNA reads as TGCAGCGGCCGATCAACAGGCCGGTGGACTGAAGCTTTCTTT.

The chain links TRBV29-1 to TRBJ2-3; possible D gene TRBD2, 6 bases. Germline assignment: CDR1 SQVTM and CDR2 ANQGSEA. The length of the CDR3 is 12 residues. V was pared by 4 bases and J by 6 bases, with 11 bases between. DNA of the CDR3: TGCAGCGTTGCGGGGGTTGGGGATACGCAGTATTTT. This translates into CSVAGVGDTQYF.

There are a few counts of this clone. V is TRBV28 and J is TRBJ1-2, with 10 bases matching TRBD1. The J segment lost 7 bases and the V segment lost 3 bases, leaving 8 bases of the junction unmatched. This CDR3 is 15 amino acids long. Germline V gene sequence: CDR1 MDHEN, CDR2 SYDVKM. The CDR3 region is CASSFVGQGLGGYTF. The CDR3 DNA sequence: TGTGCCAGCAGTTTTGTGGGACAGGGGTTAGGTGGCTACACCTTC.

This clone was seen a few times. The V call is TRBV2, the J call TRBJ1-5; D gene ambiguous. Germline V CDR1 and CDR2: SNHLY, FYNNEI. The CDR3 contains 12 residues. Trimming left V 0 bases short and J 12 bases short, with 9 bases between. CDR3 nucleotide sequence: TGTGCCAGCAGTGAAGCGCGGTTGGGCCAGCATTTT. It is translated as CASSEARLGQHF.

This chain links TRBV2 with TRBJ2-1; a possible D gene is TRBD1 (6 bases). Germline CDR1 and CDR2: SNHLY and FYNNEI. The CDR3 contains 11 residues. V dropped 3 bases and J dropped 12 bases, with 9 bases sitting between them. The CDR3 loop reads CASSDQGRQFF. CDR3 DNA sequence: TGTGCCAGCAGTGATCAGGGGCGGCAGTTCTTC.

This clone was picked up a small number of times. The gene calls are TRBV4-1 and TRBJ1-3; D is undetermined. Germline V lookup: CDR1 MGHRA, CDR2 YSYEKL. The V and J ends lost 4 bases and 0 bases respectively, with 16 bases between them. The CDR3 runs 17 residues. The CDR3 region has the DNA TGCGCCAGCAGCCGGGCGCCCAGTCTCAGCTCTGGAAACACCATATATTTT. Encoded protein: CASSRAPSLSSGNTIYF.

V gene TRBV5-4 combines with J gene TRBJ2-7, with a weak D call TRBD1 (5 bases). The germline V gene has CDR1 SGHNT and CDR2 YYREEE (reference sequence). Trimming removed 5 bases from V and 4 bases from J, with 16 bases in between. CDR3 length: 14 amino acids. CDR3 in DNA: TGTGCCAGCAGGACTGACAAAGGGGTATACGAGCAGTACTTC. Translation gives CASRTDKGVYEQYF.

This chain connects TRBV30 to TRBJ1-1, with D tentatively TRBD1 (6 bases). The germline V gene encodes CDR1 GTSNPN and CDR2 SVGIG (reference sequence). Trimming cost V 2 bases and J 7 bases, with 11 bases left between them. This CDR3 is 12 amino acids long. CDR3 sequence reads: CAWSTGLGEAFF. The CDR3 DNA follows: TGTGCCTGGAGTACAGGGCTGGGTGAAGCTTTCTTT.

This clone was recorded once. The rearrangement joins TRBV28 to TRBJ2-6; D not resolved. CDR1 is MDHEN, CDR2 SYDVKM, per germline. The germline V and J ends were trimmed by 1 base and 2 bases, with 6 bases remaining between them. The CDR3 spans 15 residues. This CDR3 is CASSLFTAGANVLTF. The CDR3 nucleotides are TGTGCCAGCAGTTTATTCACAGCTGGGGCCAACGTCCTGACTTTC.

The chain couples TRBV23-1 to TRBJ1-5, with TRBD1 matching 9 bases. TRBV23-1 is classed as an ORF, of uncertain function. This CDR3 has 17 residues. The V gene end was trimmed by 4 bases and the J gene end by 0 bases; junction bases not matched to a gene: 7. CDR3 loop: CASSPGQGNYSNQPQHF. As DNA, the CDR3 is TGCGCCAGCAGTCCGGGACAGGGCAACTATAGCAATCAGCCCCAGCATTTT.

The rearrangement links TRBV7-2 to TRBJ1-2, with a weak D call TRBD1 (6 bases). Germline values: CDR1 SGHTA, CDR2 FQGNSA. The ends were cut back, 1 base at V and 8 bases at J, with 8 bases in the middle. CDR3 length equals 12 residues. The CDR3 DNA is TGTGCCAGCAGCTTAGACAGGGTCGGCTACACCTTC. It encodes CASSLDRVGYTF.

The chain joins TRBV2 to TRBJ2-6, with D unresolved. Per the germline V gene, CDR1 is SNHLY and CDR2 is FYNNEI. The CDR3 length is 14 residues. The V end was cut by 4 bases, the J end by 0 bases, with 4 bases between. CDR3 protein: CASSVHSGANVLTF. As DNA, the CDR3 is TGTGCCAGCAGTGTACACTCTGGGGCCAACGTCCTGACTTTC.

The rearrangement joins TRBV18 to TRBJ2-6; tentatively, D is TRBD1 or TRBD2 (6 bases each). Trimming took off 2 bases at V and 0 bases at J, with 17 bases between the two ends. The CDR3 runs 19 residues. CDR1 and CDR2 from the germline V gene are KGHSH and LQKENI. In DNA form, the CDR3 reads TGTGCCAGCTCACCATACAGGGCTATGACTAGCTCTGGGGCCAACGTCCTGACTTTC. Translation: CASSPYRAMTSSGANVLTF. Full variable domain (outside the CDR3, taken from reference TRBV18 and TRBJ2-6): NAGVMQNPRHLVRRRGQEARLRCSPMKGHSHVYWYRQLPEEGLKFMVYLQKENIIDESGMPKERFSAEFPKEGPSILRIQQVVRGDSAAYFCASSPYRAMTSSGANVLTFGAGSRLTVL.

The chain has TRBV5-1 and TRBJ2-1, with 13 positions matching TRBD2. In germline, CDR1 is SGHRS, CDR2 YFSETQ. The V and J ends lost 1 base and 11 bases, in that order; junction bases with no gene match: 33. The CDR3 extends over 24 amino acids. CDR3 nucleotide sequence: TGCGCCAGCAGCTTGTGGAGTGGGACTAGCGGGACGGATAGGACTTTAATTACGTCGAAAAAGCAGTTCTTC. Amino acid sequence: CASSLWSGTSGTDRTLITSKKQFF.